A single sample is the source of the 7 T cell receptor beta chains below, sequenced in a study of T cells in women clearing cervical HPV infection. Libraries were prepared by immunoSEQ multiplex PCR; TCRdb keeps only in-frame clonotypes and omits some of them. The sample is made up of 35,000 to 45,000 clones, and the top ten hold approximately 6.6% of it. The specimen was blood buffy coat. Receptors originate from a woman between 18 and 75 years old with a cervical HPV16 infection that either progressed to CIN3+ or cleared (not recorded which).

Note on this clone: The CDR3 extends 3 residues past the end of the read, so its final part is completed from the germline J gene. The gene calls are TRBV20-1 and TRBJ2-7, with 9 bases fitting TRBD2. The CDR3 consists of 15 residues. V was clipped by 6 bases and J by 5 bases; unmatched bases: 14. The germline V gene encodes CDR1 DFQATT and CDR2 SNEGSKA (reference sequence). CDR3 sequence: CSASSEGGGANEQYF. The sequenced part of the CDR3 DNA is TGCAGTGCATCATCAGAGGGCGGGGGGGCCAACGAG.

CDR3 bases read: TGTGCCAGCAGCAGGGCGTCCTCCTACAATGAG. Its translation: CASSRASSYNE. The full CDR3 is CASSRASSYNEQFF. The chain is built from TRBV14 and TRBJ2-1; D ambiguous. The read ends 3 residues before the CDR3 terminus; that terminus is restored from the germline J gene. The CDR3 has 14 residues. The V gene lost 5 bases and the J gene lost 0 bases, with 8 bases spanning the gap. The germline gives CDR1 SGHDN, CDR2 FVKESK.

In regard to this clone: The DNA ends 3 residues before the CDR3 does, and the rest of the CDR3 is filled in from the germline J gene. The V and J genes are TRBV20-1 and TRBJ2-4; weak D call: TRBD1 (6 bases). Germline CDR1 is DFQATT and CDR2 is SNEGSKA (reference sequence). This CDR3 comprises 12 residues. Trimming stripped 7 bases from V and 0 bases from J, with 7 bases between. The CDR3 loop is CSVRGAKNIQYF. Incomplete CDR3 DNA: TGCAGTGTCAGGGGAGCCAAAAACATT.

As regards this clone: The CDR3 is cut off 3 residues early in the read; its end comes from the germline J gene. This sequence joins TRBV11-3 and TRBJ2-1; unclear D gene. CDR3 length equals 12 residues. Trimming left V 4 bases short and J 6 bases short, with 7 bases between. Germline values: CDR1 SGHNT, CDR2 YENEEA. Here the CDR3 reads CASSSRPNEQFF. Incomplete CDR3 DNA: TGTGCCAGCAGCTCCCGTCCCAATGAG.

Worth noting for this clone: The CDR3 end lies 3 residues beyond the end of the read and is filled in from the germline J gene. The chain recombines TRBV7-9 with TRBJ2-2, with D maybe TRBD1 (6 bases). Trimming removed 8 bases from V and 7 bases from J, with 8 bases in between. Germline values: CDR1 SEHNR, CDR2 FQNEAQ (reference sequence). This CDR3 comprises 11 residues. CDR3 bases read: TGTGCCAGCGGGGGCTTCGGGGAG. Residues: CASGGFGE. The full CDR3 protein reads CASGGFGELFF.

Comment on this clone: Coverage ceases 3 residues before the CDR3 finishes, and the germline J gene fills in the end. V is TRBV5-1 and J is TRBJ2-2; D gene uncertain. This CDR3 spans 13 amino acids. Germline loops: CDR1 SGHRS, CDR2 YFSETQ. The CDR3 sequence: CASSLEVSSPLFF. The part of the CDR3 DNA that was read is TGCGCCAGCAGCTTGGAGGTCAGTTCACCG.

Worth noting for this clone: The read halts 3 residues ahead of the CDR3 end, with the missing end drawn from the germline J gene. V usage is TRBV20-1 and J usage is TRBJ2-7; 8 bases are shared with TRBD2. Per the germline V gene, CDR1 is DFQATT and CDR2 is SNEGSKA (reference sequence). Trimming at V came to 6 bases and at J to 3 bases, leaving 4 bases not matched to a gene. The CDR3 runs 12 residues. Partial CDR3 DNA: TGCAGTGCGCCCACTAGCGGCTACGAG. Protein sequence: CSAPTSGYE. The full-length CDR3 reads as CSAPTSGYEQYF.